This note documents a single T cell receptor beta chain sequence. Its cognate antigen is unknown. MiXCR was run by TCRdb on the PCR reads, yielding one entry per CDR3 protein. The table lists 490,000 or so distinct CDR3 sequences, under 30% of them singletons. Per germline, CDR1 MNHEY and CDR2 SMNVEV (reference sequence). V was cut by 2 bases and J by 0 bases, with 8 bases left in between. The CDR3 is 16 residues long. Sorting defined naive CD8 T cells as CD8+CD4-CCR7+CD45RA+. The data belong to a study of molecular identifiers for immune sequencing clone quantification. Study-wide findings and caveats: With a barcode shared among identical TCR molecules, highly expanded clone sizes could be underestimated. Among 1 million or so naive cells, as was reported, spiked Jurkat TCR RNA from one cell was detectable. More than 97% of effector molecules, versus under 1% of naive-cell molecules, belonged to clones above 20 RNA copies.

This sequence originates from a human donor in good health. Some libraries in this study had Jurkat cell RNA spiked in. The sequenced sample was naive CD8+ T cells from blood, with Jurkat cell RNA spiked in. This sample's subset: FACS-sorted CD8+CD4-CCR7+CD45RA+ naive T cells. This chain joins TRBV27 and TRBJ2-6, with D unclear. The CDR3 region is CASSLIGFSGANVLTF. The DNA for the CDR3 is TGTGCCAGCAGTTTAATCGGATTCTCTGGGGCCAACGTCCTGACTTTC.